This record covers a single TCR beta chain. In the original workflow: Nucleated cell number was recorded as an estimate derived from reference gene primer amplification. Using immunoSEQ multiplex PCR, the repertoire was profiled, and TCRdb retains in-frame clones only, with some absent. V, J and clone size reflect that table, while D and trimming were determined from the DNA. Of hundreds of thousands of clones listed, around 86% are singletons. This sample is drawn from a study of blood T cell repertoires in COVID-19. The overall study: Whether acute or convalescent, the COVID-19 samples came from the United States, Italy and Spain. PBMCs, B-cell-depleted T cells, or T cells were the source of the cDNA or gDNA that made up the material.

Sequenced: peripheral blood. The clonotype originates from a woman aged 30 to 39 with active or convalescent COVID-19.

This chain's CDR3 is CASSQPGGRLGYTF. The CDR3 coding sequence is TGTGCCAGCAGCCAACCAGGGGGCAGGCTTGGCTACACCTTC. The chain joins TRBV3-1 (or the pseudogene TRBV3-2) to TRBJ1-2; 8 bases align to TRBD1. Germline V lookup: CDR1 LGHDT, CDR2 YNNKEL (reference sequence). V lost 2 bases, J lost 7 bases, and 6 bases stayed unmatched. The CDR3 runs to 14 residues.